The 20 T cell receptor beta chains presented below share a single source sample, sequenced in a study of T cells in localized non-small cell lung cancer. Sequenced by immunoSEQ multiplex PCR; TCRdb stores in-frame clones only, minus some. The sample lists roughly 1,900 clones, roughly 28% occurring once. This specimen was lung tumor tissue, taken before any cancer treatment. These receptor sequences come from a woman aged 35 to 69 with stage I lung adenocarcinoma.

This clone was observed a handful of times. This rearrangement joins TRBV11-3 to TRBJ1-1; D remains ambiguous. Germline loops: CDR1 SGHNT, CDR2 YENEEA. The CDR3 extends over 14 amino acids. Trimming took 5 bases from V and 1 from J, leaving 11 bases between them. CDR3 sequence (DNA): TGTGCCAGCAGCCCTCGTGCCACGAACACTGAAGCTTTCTTT. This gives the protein CASSPRATNTEAFF.

The CDR3, as DNA: TGTGCCAGTAGTATTTCAGGGATAGGCAGCAATCAGCCCCAGCATTTT. As protein: CASSISGIGSNQPQHF. The chain links TRBV19 to TRBJ1-5; tentative D call: TRBD1 (5 bases). Per the germline V gene, CDR1 is LNHDA and CDR2 is SQIVND (reference sequence). The ends were cut back, 3 bases at V and 1 base at J, with 13 bases in the middle. This CDR3 region has 16 residues.

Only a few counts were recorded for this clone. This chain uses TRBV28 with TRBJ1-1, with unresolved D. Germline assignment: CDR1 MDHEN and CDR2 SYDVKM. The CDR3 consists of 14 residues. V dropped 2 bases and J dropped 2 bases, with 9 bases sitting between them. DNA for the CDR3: TGTGCCAGCAGTTTAAGGAGCCAAAACACTGAAGCTTTCTTT. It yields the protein CASSLRSQNTEAFF.

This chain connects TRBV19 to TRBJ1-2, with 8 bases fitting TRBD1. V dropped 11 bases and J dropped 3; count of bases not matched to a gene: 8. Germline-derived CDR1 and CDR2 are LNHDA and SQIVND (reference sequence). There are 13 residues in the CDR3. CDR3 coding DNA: TGTGCCGGAAGGCACAGGGGGGACTATGGCTACACCTTC. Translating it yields CAGRHRGDYGYTF.

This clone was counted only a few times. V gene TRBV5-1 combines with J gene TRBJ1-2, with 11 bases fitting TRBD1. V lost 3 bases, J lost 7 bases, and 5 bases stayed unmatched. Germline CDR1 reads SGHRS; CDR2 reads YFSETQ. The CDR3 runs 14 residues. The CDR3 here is CASSSRTGGFGYTF. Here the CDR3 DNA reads TGCGCCAGCAGCTCAAGGACAGGGGGCTTTGGCTACACCTTC.

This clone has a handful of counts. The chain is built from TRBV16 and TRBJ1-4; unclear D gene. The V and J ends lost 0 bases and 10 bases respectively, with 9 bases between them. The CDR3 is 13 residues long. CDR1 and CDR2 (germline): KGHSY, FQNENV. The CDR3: CASSQSPRTKLFF. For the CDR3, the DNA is TGTGCCAGCAGCCAATCCCCGAGAACAAAACTGTTTTTT.

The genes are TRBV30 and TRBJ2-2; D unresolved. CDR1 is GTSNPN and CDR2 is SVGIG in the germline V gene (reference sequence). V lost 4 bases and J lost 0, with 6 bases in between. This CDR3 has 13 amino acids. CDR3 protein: CAWKHPNTGELFF. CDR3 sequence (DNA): TGTGCCTGGAAGCACCCGAACACCGGGGAGCTGTTTTTT.

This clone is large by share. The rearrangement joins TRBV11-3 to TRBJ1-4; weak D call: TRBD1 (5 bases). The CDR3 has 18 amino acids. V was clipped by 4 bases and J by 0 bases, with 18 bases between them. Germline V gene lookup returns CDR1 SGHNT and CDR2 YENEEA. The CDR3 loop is CASSSGASQVATNEKLFF. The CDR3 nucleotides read TGTGCCAGCAGCTCCGGGGCCTCACAAGTTGCAACTAATGAAAAACTGTTTTTT. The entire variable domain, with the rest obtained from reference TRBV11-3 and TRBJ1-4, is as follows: EAGVVQSPRYKIIEKKQPVAFWCNPISGHNTLYWYLQNLGQGPELLIRYENEEAVDDSQLPKDRFSAERLKGVDSTLKIQPAELGDSAVYLCASSSGASQVATNEKLFFGSGTQLSVL.

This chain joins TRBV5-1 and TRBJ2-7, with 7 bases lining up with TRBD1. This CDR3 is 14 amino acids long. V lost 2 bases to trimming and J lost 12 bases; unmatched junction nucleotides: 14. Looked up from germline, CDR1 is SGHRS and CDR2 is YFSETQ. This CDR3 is CASSLDPGQPTRYF. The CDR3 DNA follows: TGCGCCAGCAGCTTAGACCCGGGACAGCCGACTCGGTACTTC.

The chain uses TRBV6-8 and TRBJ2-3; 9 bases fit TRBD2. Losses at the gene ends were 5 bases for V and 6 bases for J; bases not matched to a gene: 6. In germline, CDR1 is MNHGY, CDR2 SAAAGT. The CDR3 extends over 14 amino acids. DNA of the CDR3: TGTGCCAGCAGTGACGGCGGGGGGGCGGATACGCAGTATTTT. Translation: CASSDGGGADTQYF.

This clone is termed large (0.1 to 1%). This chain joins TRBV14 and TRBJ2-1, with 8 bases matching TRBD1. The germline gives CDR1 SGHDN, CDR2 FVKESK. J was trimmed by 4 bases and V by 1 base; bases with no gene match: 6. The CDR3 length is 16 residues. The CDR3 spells CASSQGTGILYNEQFF. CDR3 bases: TGTGCCAGCAGCCAAGGGACAGGGATTTTGTACAATGAGCAGTTCTTC.

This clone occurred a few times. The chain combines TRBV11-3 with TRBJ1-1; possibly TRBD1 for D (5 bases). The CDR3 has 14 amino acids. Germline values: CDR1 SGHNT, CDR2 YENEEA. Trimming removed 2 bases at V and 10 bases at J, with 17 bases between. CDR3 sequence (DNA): TGTGCCAGCAGCTTAAGGTTTGGGCAGGGAGGAGCTTTCTTT. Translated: CASSLRFGQGGAFF.

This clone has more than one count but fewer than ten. The CDR3 region is CASSEAGASYNEQFF. The CDR3 DNA follows: TGTGCCAGCAGTGAAGCAGGGGCCTCCTACAATGAGCAGTTCTTC. This chain connects TRBV6-7 to TRBJ2-1; TRBD1 is a possible D gene (6 bases). TRBV6-7 is an open reading frame whose function is uncertain. There are 15 residues in the CDR3. V dropped 5 bases and J dropped 0 bases, with 11 bases sitting between them.

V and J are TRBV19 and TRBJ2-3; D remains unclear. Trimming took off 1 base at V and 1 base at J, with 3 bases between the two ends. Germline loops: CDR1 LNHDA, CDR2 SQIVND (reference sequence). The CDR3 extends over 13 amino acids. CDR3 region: CASSIARTDTQYF. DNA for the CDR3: TGTGCCAGTAGTATAGCCCGCACAGATACGCAGTATTTT.

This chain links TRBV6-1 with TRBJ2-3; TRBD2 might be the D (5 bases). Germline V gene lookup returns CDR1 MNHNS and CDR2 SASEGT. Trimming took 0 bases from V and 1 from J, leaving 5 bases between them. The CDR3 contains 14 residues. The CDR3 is CASSEAGGTDTQYF. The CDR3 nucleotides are TGTGCCAGCAGTGAAGCGGGAGGCACAGATACGCAGTATTTT.

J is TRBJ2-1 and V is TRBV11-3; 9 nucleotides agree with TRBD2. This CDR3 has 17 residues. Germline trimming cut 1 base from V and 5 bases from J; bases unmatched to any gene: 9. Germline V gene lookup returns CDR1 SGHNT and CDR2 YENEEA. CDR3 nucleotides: TGTGCCAGCAGCTTAGGATCAGCGGGAGGTCAGAACAATGAGCAGTTCTTC. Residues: CASSLGSAGGQNNEQFF.

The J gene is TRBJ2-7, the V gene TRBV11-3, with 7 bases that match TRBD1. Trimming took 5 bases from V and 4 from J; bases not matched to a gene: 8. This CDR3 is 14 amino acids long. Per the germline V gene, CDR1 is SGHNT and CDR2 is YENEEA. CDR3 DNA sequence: TGTGCCAGCAGCCATGCCGGGACAGCATACGAGCAGTACTTC. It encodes CASSHAGTAYEQYF.

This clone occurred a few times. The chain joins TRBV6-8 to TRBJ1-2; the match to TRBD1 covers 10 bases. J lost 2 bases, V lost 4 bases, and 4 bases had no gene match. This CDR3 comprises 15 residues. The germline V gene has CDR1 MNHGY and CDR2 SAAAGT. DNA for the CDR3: TGTGCCAGCAGTTCTCCGGGACAGGGGAACTATGGCTACACCTTC. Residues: CASSSPGQGNYGYTF.

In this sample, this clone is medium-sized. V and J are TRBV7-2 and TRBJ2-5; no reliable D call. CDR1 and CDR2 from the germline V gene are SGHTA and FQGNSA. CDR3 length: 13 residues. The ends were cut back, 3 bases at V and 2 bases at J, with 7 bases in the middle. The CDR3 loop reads CASSFEGQETQYF. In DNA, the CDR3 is TGTGCCAGCAGCTTCGAAGGTCAAGAGACCCAGTACTTC.

CDR3 region: CSVEEGGSNEQYF. The CDR3 DNA reads TGCAGCGTTGAGGAGGGCGGGAGCAACGAGCAGTACTTC. The chain links TRBV29-1 to TRBJ2-7; 7 bases fit TRBD2. V lost 3 bases, J lost 5 bases, and 7 bases stayed unmatched. There are 13 residues in the CDR3. The germline CDR1 and CDR2 sequences are SQVTM and ANQGSEA.